A selection of T cell receptor beta chains follows, all from one sample in a study of T-cell memory formation after mild COVID-19. One entry per CDR3 protein, called by TCRdb with MiXCR from the 5' RACE reads. The sample yields about 38,000 distinct CDR3 sequences, over 9.5% seen once. Sequenced material: PBMCs or a T cell subset sorted from them (not recorded which). The receptors were gathered from a man aged 18 to 29 who had mild COVID-19 (a few samples of this study predate the infection). Cell type and time point are not known. The CDR3 runs from the conserved cysteine through the conserved F or W. Each record gives: V gene, D gene, J gene, clone size, CDR3 DNA, CDR3 protein. D genes are given only for firm matches. Expanded clones are given a class, and other clones once, few, many or no size at all.

V: TRBV12-3/TRBV12-4
D: TRBD1
J: TRBJ1-1
size: few
DNA: TGTGCCAGCATTTCAGGGGGCGGGAGCACTGAAGCTTTCTTT
CDR3: CASISGGGSTEAFF

V: TRBV11-2
D: NA
J: TRBJ2-5
size: many
DNA: TGTGCCAGCGGGACCCAAGAGACCCAGTACTTC
CDR3: CASGTQETQYF

V: TRBV11-2
D: TRBD2
J: TRBJ2-2
size: many
DNA: TGTGCCAGCTGGGGGGGACTAGCGCTCACCGGGGAGCTGTTTTTT
CDR3: CASWGGLALTGELFF

V: TRBV20-1
D: TRBD1
J: TRBJ1-1
size: NA
DNA: TGCAGTGCTAATCCCCCGGGACAGGGAACCACTGAAGCTTTCTTT
CDR3: CSANPPGQGTTEAFF

V: TRBV7-9
D: NA
J: TRBJ1-6
size: many
DNA: TGTGCCAGCAGCCCTGCCCGGTCTTCACCCCTCCACTTT
CDR3: CASSPARSSPLHF

V: TRBV5-1
D: NA
J: TRBJ2-3
size: few
DNA: TGCGCCAGCAGCTCCTTACAGGGCGGGGTGGGCACAGATACGCAGTATTTT
CDR3: CASSSLQGGVGTDTQYF

V: TRBV5-1
D: NA
J: TRBJ1-1
size: many
DNA: TGCGCCAGCAGCCACCGCCCGGCTTTCTTT
CDR3: CASSHRPAFF

V: TRBV5-4
D: TRBD1
J: TRBJ1-2
size: NA
DNA: TGTGCCAGCAGCTATACAGGGGAGTATGGCTACACCTTC
CDR3: CASSYTGEYGYTF

V: TRBV19
D: TRBD1
J: TRBJ2-2
size: few
DNA: TGTGCCAGTTCGGGGACAGCCGCGAACACCGGGGAGCTGTTTTTT
CDR3: CASSGTAANTGELFF

V: TRBV5-1
D: NA
J: TRBJ1-1
size: many
DNA: TGCGCCAGCAGCTTGGAAGGATGGATCACTGAAGCTTTCTTT
CDR3: CASSLEGWITEAFF

V: TRBV7-3
D: NA
J: TRBJ1-1
size: many
DNA: TGTGCCAGCAGCCACAGTGGCGGCCTTAACACTGAAGCTTTCTTT
CDR3: CASSHSGGLNTEAFF

V: TRBV11-2
D: TRBD1
J: TRBJ1-2
size: NA
DNA: TGTGCCAGCAGCTTTCGAACAGGGGGCGGATTGGACTATGGCTACACCTTC
CDR3: CASSFRTGGGLDYGYTF

V: TRBV6-5
D: NA
J: TRBJ2-2
size: many
DNA: TGTGCCAGCAGTTACTCGTCAGGGTTCACCGGGGAGCTGTTTTTT
CDR3: CASSYSSGFTGELFF

V: TRBV5-1
D: TRBD2
J: TRBJ2-7
size: many
DNA: TGCGCCAGCAGCTTGTGGCGGGGGGAAACCTACGAGCAGTACTTC
CDR3: CASSLWRGETYEQYF

V: TRBV9
D: NA
J: TRBJ2-3
size: few
DNA: TGTGCCAGCAGCGTAGCTTATGGGTTTAGCACAGATACGCAGTATTTT
CDR3: CASSVAYGFSTDTQYF

V: TRBV12-3/TRBV12-4
D: NA
J: TRBJ1-2
size: few
DNA: TGTGCCAGCAGTCTGCAGGGAGCTAACTATGGCTACACCTTC
CDR3: CASSLQGANYGYTF

V: TRBV6-6
D: NA
J: TRBJ2-5
size: NA
DNA: TGTGCCAGCAGTTACCCCGGCCTGACTAAGGAGACCCAGTACTTC
CDR3: CASSYPGLTKETQYF

V: TRBV6-6
D: TRBD1
J: TRBJ1-3
size: many
DNA: TGTGCCAGCAGTTACTCGTACAGGGGGAGCTCTGGAAACACCATATATTTT
CDR3: CASSYSYRGSSGNTIYF

V: TRBV6-6
D: NA
J: TRBJ1-5
size: many
DNA: TGTGCCAGCAGTTCGGGGTGGGATCAGCCCCAGCATTTT
CDR3: CASSSGWDQPQHF

V: TRBV29-1
D: NA
J: TRBJ1-1
size: NA
DNA: TGCAGCGTTGAAGAACGGGGGCGGTACACTGAAGCTTTCTTT
CDR3: CSVEERGRYTEAFF

V: TRBV6-6
D: NA
J: TRBJ2-1
size: many
DNA: TGTGCCAGCAGTTACTCTAGTGAGCAGTTCTTC
CDR3: CASSYSSEQFF

V: TRBV12-3/TRBV12-4
D: NA
J: TRBJ2-5
size: many
DNA: TGTGCCAGCAGCTATCGGGACAACCAAGAGACCCAGTACTTC
CDR3: CASSYRDNQETQYF

V: TRBV7-9
D: TRBD1
J: TRBJ1-5
size: many
DNA: TGTGCCAGCAGCCTCGGACAGGGCAATCAGCCCCAGCATTTT
CDR3: CASSLGQGNQPQHF

V: TRBV12-3/TRBV12-4
D: NA
J: TRBJ2-2
size: NA
DNA: TGTGCCAGCAGGGGGCCTAACAGAGTATCCGGGGAGCTGTTTTTT
CDR3: CASRGPNRVSGELFF

V: TRBV5-1
D: NA
J: TRBJ2-3
size: many
DNA: TGCGCCAGCAGCATGGGGGGGCCGGCAGATACGCAGTATTTT
CDR3: CASSMGGPADTQYF

V: TRBV18
D: TRBD2
J: TRBJ2-5
size: many
DNA: TGTGCCAGCTCACCGAAGGCCTACGTGGTAGCGGGGAAAGAGACCCAGTACTTC
CDR3: CASSPKAYVVAGKETQYF

V: TRBV6-5
D: NA
J: TRBJ1-1
size: many
DNA: TGTGCCAGCAGTTACTCGGGGACAACGACCACTGAAGCTTTCTTT
CDR3: CASSYSGTTTTEAFF

V: TRBV7-2
D: NA
J: TRBJ2-2
size: many
DNA: TGTGCCAGCAGCTTAGCGGCCAGCGAAGGCGGGGAGCTGTTTTTT
CDR3: CASSLAASEGGELFF

V: TRBV4-1
D: NA
J: TRBJ2-5
size: many
DNA: TGCGCCAGCAGCCAAGTAGAACAAGAGACCCAGTACTTC
CDR3: CASSQVEQETQYF

V: TRBV7-6
D: NA
J: TRBJ1-5
size: many
DNA: TGTGCCAGCAGCCAAAGCACAGGACTCAATCAGCCCCAGCATTTT
CDR3: CASSQSTGLNQPQHF

V: TRBV20-1
D: TRBD1
J: TRBJ2-5
size: many
DNA: TGCAGTGCGGCAGACAGGGTCCGAAAAGAGACCCAGTACTTC
CDR3: CSAADRVRKETQYF

V: TRBV25-1
D: TRBD1
J: TRBJ1-6
size: few
DNA: TGTGCCAGCAGTGAATATCGCCAGGGGGATAATTCACCCCTCCACTTT
CDR3: CASSEYRQGDNSPLHF

V: TRBV7-2
D: TRBD2
J: TRBJ2-1
size: NA
DNA: TGTGCCAGCAGCTCGAGGGGCATTCTAGCGGGGGGTCACTTCTTC
CDR3: CASSSRGILAGGHFF

V: TRBV20-1
D: TRBD1
J: TRBJ2-1
size: many
DNA: TGCAGTGCTAGAGATGAGGGGGCTACCGGTAGTGAGCAGTTCTTC
CDR3: CSARDEGATGSEQFF